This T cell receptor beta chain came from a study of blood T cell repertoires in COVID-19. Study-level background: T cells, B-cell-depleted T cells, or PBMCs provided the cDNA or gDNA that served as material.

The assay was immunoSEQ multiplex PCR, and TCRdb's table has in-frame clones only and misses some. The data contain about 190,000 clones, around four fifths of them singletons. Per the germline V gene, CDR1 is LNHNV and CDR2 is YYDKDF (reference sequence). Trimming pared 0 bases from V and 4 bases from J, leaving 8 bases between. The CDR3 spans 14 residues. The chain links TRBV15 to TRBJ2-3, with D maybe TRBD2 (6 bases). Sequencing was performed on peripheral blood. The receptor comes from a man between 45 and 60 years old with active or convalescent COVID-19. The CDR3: CATSRDGGPDTQYF. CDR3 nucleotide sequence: TGTGCCACCAGCAGAGATGGAGGGCCAGATACGCAGTATTTT.